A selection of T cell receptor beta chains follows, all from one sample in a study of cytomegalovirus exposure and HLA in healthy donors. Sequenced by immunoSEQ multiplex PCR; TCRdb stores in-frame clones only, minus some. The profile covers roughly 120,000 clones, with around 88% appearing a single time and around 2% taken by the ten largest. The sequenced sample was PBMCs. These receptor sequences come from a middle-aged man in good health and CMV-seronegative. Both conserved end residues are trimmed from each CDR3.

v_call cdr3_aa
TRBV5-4 ASSLEATREAF
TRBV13 ASSSPFRDSPYSYEQY
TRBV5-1 ASSYGGTSSGNTIY
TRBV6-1 ASSEAGLPYSPLH
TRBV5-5 ASSEGQDRRYEQY
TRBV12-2 ASRSHEKSLQTGAGQPQH
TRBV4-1 ASSQDFPGLNTEAF
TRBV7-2 ASSGQGSPQH
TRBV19 ASSPLDRIYGYT
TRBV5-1 ASSLGTGLYEQY
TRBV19 ASSIPGKGAEKAF
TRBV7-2 ASNPGGTGGAGNTIY
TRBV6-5 ASRVRQGAEQY
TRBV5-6 ASSPGTVLRSGANVLT
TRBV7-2 ASSSFLAGGPPSYNEQF
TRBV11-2 ASSPQRLEQY
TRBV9 ASSVDQGAREQY
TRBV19 ASQDREAYNEQF
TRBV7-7 ASSLAAGGMETQY
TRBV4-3 ASSQDMTGNTGELF
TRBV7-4 ASSSLTGGNSPSSGNTIY
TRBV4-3 ASSQDQGAGELF
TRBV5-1 ASTSGTGLFNEQF
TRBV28 ASSPGQGYGYT
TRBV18 ASSPSLYYEQY
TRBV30 AWRSKGENTEAF
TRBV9 ASSVGPRGVNEQF
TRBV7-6 ASSPGQGYSEQY
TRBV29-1 SARFRTGLGVVAEAF
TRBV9 ASSVQGNGYT
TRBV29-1 SVVTPLSSTGAYGNTIY
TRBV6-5 ASSWTGTGVTGELF
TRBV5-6 ASSFTSGVIYNEQF
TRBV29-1 SWGGPDTQY
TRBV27 ASRSDRGRNQPQH
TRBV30 AWSQEGRVKLF
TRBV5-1 ASRPGTGVEAF
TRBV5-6 ASSEDKNYGYT
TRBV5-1 ASSFSGFPEETQY
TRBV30 AWRGAYGYT
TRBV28 ASLSGLNYGYT
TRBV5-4 ASSFGRGSAEAF
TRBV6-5 ASRIAGTGASPLH
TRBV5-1 ASGFTVGEQY
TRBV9 ASSASAGVGEKLF
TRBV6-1 ASRLQGAVAQPQH
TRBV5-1 ASSSGQGNTIY
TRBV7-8 ASSLSDSVRQPQH
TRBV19 ASSRRGVGGYEQY
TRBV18 ASSLSGGRETQY